This T cell receptor (beta chain) comes out of a study of technical replicates of blood from several donors. The data were produced by immunoSEQ multiplex PCR, yet TCRdb's version contains in-frame clones alone and is incomplete. The table has roughly 72,000 clones, 96% seen once; the top ten hold about 0.3%. This CDR3 comprises 18 residues. In germline, CDR1 is SGDLS, CDR2 YYNGEE. The V end was cut by 0 bases, the J end by 4 bases, with 19 bases between. The sequence came from a human donor in good health. This chain connects TRBV9 to TRBJ2-2; TRBD2 is a possible D gene (5 bases). The source material was T cells isolated from PBMCs. The CDR3 DNA reads as TGTGCCAGCAGCGTAGGAGTTGGGTGGGAGTTGACCACCGGGGAGCTGTTTTTT. As protein: CASSVGVGWELTTGELFF. The whole variable domain, remainder taken from reference TRBV9 and TRBJ2-2, is DSGVTQTPKHLITATGQRVTLRCSPRSGDLSVYWYQQSLDQGLQFLIQYYNGEERAKGNILERFSAQQFPDLHSELNLSSLELGDSALYFCASSVGVGWELTTGELFFGEGSRLTVL.